This T cell receptor (beta chain) was observed in a study of cytomegalovirus exposure and HLA in healthy donors. V was pared by 5 bases and J by 5 bases, with 12 bases between. Per germline, CDR1 SNHLY and CDR2 FYNNEI. This CDR3 has 13 amino acids. The PCR made use of 60 Vbeta and 13 Jbeta primers. Sequenced by immunoSEQ multiplex PCR; TCRdb stores in-frame clones only, minus some. The sample contains about 120,000 clones, about three fifths of which appear only once. Sequencing was done on a sample of PBMCs. The chain carries TRBV2 and TRBJ1-1; a possible D gene is TRBD1 (6 bases). This TCR was sampled from a woman aged 35 to 49 in good health and CMV-seropositive. The CDR3 DNA reads as TGTGCCAGCAGTTCACAGGGACGGACTGAAGCTTTCTTT. Translation gives CASSSQGRTEAFF.